The 30 T cell receptor beta chains below were found in one sample sequenced in a study of Graves' ophthalmopathy and Graves' hyperthyroidism. Researchers took RNA transcripts and amplified TCR beta CDR3 regions from them. In the first round, RT-PCR was carried out with HTBI primers, and a multiplex PCR formed the second round. Via MiXCR, TCRdb re-called the multiplex PCR reads, giving one row per CDR3 protein. The sample has fewer than 600,000 distinct CDR3 sequences; around 15% are singletons. The specimen was blood. The receptor set was obtained from a woman aged 30 to 39 with Graves' ophthalmopathy.

V gene TRBV28 combines with J gene TRBJ2-5, with D perhaps matching TRBD1 (5 bases). The CDR3 runs 15 residues. Germline V gene sequence: CDR1 MDHEN, CDR2 SYDVKM. The V end was cut by 5 bases, the J end by 2 bases, with 15 bases between. CDR3 in amino acids: CASSPLQTAQETQYF. Written as DNA, the CDR3 is TGTGCCAGCAGTCCTCTGCAGACAGCACAAGAGACCCAGTACTTC.

The chain links TRBV5-1 to TRBJ2-5; the match to TRBD2 covers 9 bases. The CDR3 is 17 residues long. Looked up from germline, CDR1 is SGHRS and CDR2 is YFSETQ. J lost 3 bases, V lost 0 bases, and 9 bases had no gene match. The CDR3 sequence: CASSLAISERGEETQYF. The CDR3 DNA follows: TGCGCCAGCAGCTTGGCTATAAGTGAGCGGGGGGAAGAGACCCAGTACTTC.

This clonotype has at least ten counts. The chain links TRBV28 to TRBJ1-1; perhaps TRBD1 as D (6 bases). The V end lost 3 bases, the J end lost 4 bases, and 9 bases lay between the germline ends. This CDR3 comprises 13 residues. The germline V gene has CDR1 MDHEN and CDR2 SYDVKM. DNA for the CDR3: TGTGCCAGCAGTTTCGAGGGGGGCACTGAAGCTTTCTTT. Amino acid sequence: CASSFEGGTEAFF.

At least ten counts were recorded for this clonotype. This chain joins TRBV27 and TRBJ1-2, with D tentatively TRBD1 (5 bases). Trimming removed 6 bases from V and 7 bases from J, with 18 bases in between. This CDR3 has 14 residues. CDR1 is MNHEY, CDR2 SMNVEV, per germline (reference sequence). In DNA, the CDR3 is TGTGCCAGCAGCTTACGACAGTCCGGGCGTGGCTACACCTTC. It codes for CASSLRQSGRGYTF.

This clonotype was detected ten times or more. The chain carries TRBV6-1 and TRBJ1-6; tentatively, D is TRBD1 (5 bases). Germline loops: CDR1 MNHNS, CDR2 SASEGT. The germline V and J ends were trimmed by 4 bases and 9 bases, with 16 bases remaining between them. CDR3 size: 15 residues. The chain's CDR3 is CASSAYFPGGSPLHF. The CDR3 nucleotides are TGTGCCAGCAGTGCCTACTTCCCCGGGGGTTCACCCCTCCACTTT.

This clonotype was recorded at least ten times. The chain joins TRBV9 to TRBJ1-2; D gene unclear. The V and J ends lost 2 bases and 8 bases respectively, with 16 bases between them. The CDR3 length is 14 residues. The V gene's germline CDR1 is SGDLS and CDR2 YYNGEE. The CDR3 coding sequence is TGTGCCAGCAGCGTCGGCCGGGATGCGAGCGGCTACACCTTC. It yields the protein CASSVGRDASGYTF.

This clonotype was recorded many times. The gene calls are TRBV29-1 and TRBJ1-3; the D is unclear. The CDR3 has 13 amino acids. V was clipped by 6 bases and J by 0 bases, with 9 bases between them. The germline V gene encodes CDR1 SQVTM and CDR2 ANQGSEA. The CDR3 nucleotides read TGCAGCGTATCAGGATCCTCTGGAAACACCATATATTTT. The encoded protein is CSVSGSSGNTIYF.

The chain carries TRBV4-1 and TRBJ2-7, with D uncertain. This CDR3 has 16 amino acids. V lost 0 bases and J 4 bases, leaving 16 bases between the germline ends. Germline loops: CDR1 MGHRA, CDR2 YSYEKL. CDR3 in DNA: TGCGCCAGCAGCCAAGACTCCCAAGAGCCGGCGTACGAGCAGTACTTC. It yields the protein CASSQDSQEPAYEQYF.

The chain joins TRBV7-8 to TRBJ2-7; 8 bases map to TRBD1. V lost 0 bases to trimming and J lost 6 bases; unmatched junction nucleotides: 7. CDR1 is SGHVS, CDR2 FQNEAQ, per germline. CDR3 length: 15 residues. This CDR3 reads CASSLARRGLREQYF. The CDR3 coding sequence is TGTGCCAGCAGCTTAGCGCGCAGGGGGCTACGCGAGCAGTACTTC.

Many counts were recorded for this clonotype. The J gene is TRBJ2-5, the V gene TRBV12-3 or TRBV12-4; no firm D call. The CDR3 totals 13 residues. Trimming shortened V by 3 bases and J by 5 bases, and 10 bases separated the two germline ends. This CDR3 reads CASSLNPGETQYF. The CDR3 DNA reads as TGTGCCAGCAGTTTGAACCCCGGGGAGACCCAGTACTTC.

A single count supports this clonotype. This sequence may be a read error, since a much larger clone differs from it by one base. The conserved final phenylalanine or tryptophan is absent from the CDR3, which likely points to a read error. CDR3 protein: CASSLAAFTYEQYY. DNA for the CDR3: TGTGCCAGCAGCTTAGCTGCCTTTACCTACGAGCAGTACTAC. This chain connects TRBV7-2 to TRBJ2-7; D gene uncertain. The ends were cut back, 0 bases at V and 2 bases at J, with 8 bases in the middle. The CDR3 loop spans 14 amino acids. Per the germline V gene, CDR1 is SGHTA and CDR2 is FQGNSA.

This clonotype was observed at least ten times. The genes are TRBV28 and TRBJ1-1; D call uncertain. The V end lost 4 bases, the J end lost 5 bases, and 17 bases lay between the germline ends. Germline CDR1 reads MDHEN; CDR2 reads SYDVKM. The CDR3 runs 15 residues. CDR3: CASSSSGGAGTEAFF. CDR3 nucleotides: TGTGCCAGCAGTTCCTCAGGCGGCGCGGGTACTGAAGCTTTCTTT.

This clonotype occurred many times. Germline and junction disagree at one end, which may indicate a read error. The chain joins TRBV2 to TRBJ2-7; no definite D call. In germline, CDR1 is SNHLY, CDR2 FYNNEI. The CDR3 loop spans 13 amino acids. CDR3 protein: CASSPDGTYEQYF. In nucleotides, the CDR3 is TGCGCCAGCAGCCCGGACGGTACCTACGAGCAGTACTTC.

This clonotype was seen ten or more times. The rearrangement joins TRBV6-1 to TRBJ1-2; D may be TRBD1 (5 bases). This CDR3 region has 12 residues. The germline CDR1 and CDR2 sequences are MNHNS and SASEGT. As DNA, the CDR3 is TGTGAAGCATCCTCGGGGGTATATGGCTACACCTTC. It yields the protein CEASSGVYGYTF.

This clonotype appeared many times. The chain joins TRBV6-1 to TRBJ1-1; D perhaps matches TRBD1 (6 bases). Trimming stripped 8 bases from V and 4 bases from J, with 23 bases between. Germline CDR1 MNHNS, CDR2 SASEGT. The CDR3 is 16 amino acids. The CDR3 here is CASVGLGGQGFTEAFF. The CDR3 DNA follows: TGTGCCAGCGTCGGCCTGGGGGGGCAAGGGTTCACTGAAGCTTTCTTT.

This clonotype was detected many times. This chain connects TRBV7-9 to TRBJ2-7; 9 bases fit TRBD1. Germline V CDR1 and CDR2: SEHNR, FQNEAQ (reference sequence). The CDR3 consists of 15 residues. V was pared by 5 bases and J by 2 bases, with 7 bases of the junction left unmatched. The CDR3 bases are TGTGCCAGCAGCCACGGGACAGGGCAAGCCTACGAGCAGTACTTC. Its translation: CASSHGTGQAYEQYF.

CDR3 loop: CASSPQGPTEAFF. The CDR3, as DNA: TGTGCCAGCTCACCACAGGGCCCCACTGAAGCTTTCTTT. The V gene is TRBV18, the J gene TRBJ1-1; D call uncertain. V lost 1 base to trimming and J lost 4 bases, with 7 bases between them. Germline V CDR1 and CDR2: KGHSH, LQKENI. The CDR3 sequence is 13 residues long.

At least ten counts were recorded for this clonotype. The chain employs TRBV7-8 and TRBJ1-2; weak D call: TRBD1 (5 bases). Germline CDR1 reads SGHVS; CDR2 reads FQNEAQ. Trimming cost V 0 bases and J 8 bases, with 10 bases left between them. The CDR3 runs to 13 residues. CDR3 in DNA: TGTGCCAGCAGCTTAGCTGGGGGGTTCGGCTACACCTTC. This gives the protein CASSLAGGFGYTF.

This clonotype was seen many times. The rearrangement links TRBV6-4 to TRBJ1-5; 7 nucleotides agree with TRBD1. The CDR3 is 13 amino acids. Germline assignment: CDR1 MRHNA and CDR2 SNTAGT. After removal of 10 bases from V and 0 bases from J, the junction contained 3 bases not matched to a gene. The chain's CDR3 is CANDRDSNQPQHF. The CDR3 DNA sequence: TGTGCCAACGACAGGGATAGCAATCAGCCCCAGCATTTT.

The sample holds many counts of this clonotype. Compared with germline, one end of the junction differs, possibly owing to a read error. This chain joins TRBV12-3 or TRBV12-4 and TRBJ1-6; no clear D. The CDR3 has 15 residues. The CDR3 sequence is CGSSLAREYNSPLHF. In nucleotides, the CDR3 is TGTGGCAGCAGTTTGGCGCGGGAGTATAATTCACCCCTCCACTTT.

This clonotype was seen at least ten times. V gene TRBV11-3 combines with J gene TRBJ1-6; D is unclear. V was cut by 4 bases and J by 8 bases, with 6 bases left in between. CDR3 size: 12 residues. Germline loops: CDR1 SGHNT, CDR2 YENEEA. CDR3 amino acids: CASSYEYSPLHF. The CDR3 DNA follows: TGTGCCAGCAGCTACGAATATTCACCCCTCCACTTT.

This clonotype has at least ten counts. V and J are TRBV3-1 and TRBJ1-6; D is unclear. The V gene lost 4 bases and the J gene lost 8 bases, with 15 bases spanning the gap. The germline CDR1 and CDR2 sequences are LGHDT and YNNKEL (reference sequence). The CDR3 is 15 residues long. DNA for the CDR3: TGTGCCAGCAGCCTCCAGGAGGTTGTGGATTCACCCCTCCACTTT. Translating gives CASSLQEVVDSPLHF.

This clonotype was seen many times. The chain couples TRBV20-1 to TRBJ1-1; D is possibly TRBD1 (6 bases). CDR1 is DFQATT and CDR2 is SNEGSKA in the germline V gene (reference sequence). CDR3 length: 15 amino acids. Trimming shortened V by 0 bases and J by 0 bases, and 11 bases separated the two germline ends. The DNA for the CDR3 is TGCAGTGCTAGAGATAGGGGGACCCTGAACACTGAAGCTTTCTTT. It yields the protein CSARDRGTLNTEAFF.

This clonotype appeared many times. The chain joins TRBV11-3 to TRBJ2-7, with D tentatively TRBD2 (6 bases). CDR1 and CDR2 (germline): SGHNT, YENEEA. V shed 2 bases and J shed 6 bases, with 14 bases lying between them. The CDR3 loop spans 14 amino acids. In DNA, the CDR3 is TGTGCCAGCAGCTTACCCCAGCGGGTAGCCGAGCAGTACTTC. It translates to CASSLPQRVAEQYF.

This clonotype has just a few counts. A clone one base away is much larger, so this may be a read error. The chain carries TRBV6-4 and TRBJ2-2; 8 nucleotides match TRBD2. CDR1 is MRHNA and CDR2 is SNTAGT in the germline V gene. The CDR3 totals 13 residues. In DNA form, the CDR3 reads TGTGCCAGCAGTAGCGGGAGCACCGGGGAGCTGTGTTTT. It is translated as CASSSGSTGELCF.

Regarding this clonotype: A read error may produce the germline difference seen at one junction end. This chain uses TRBV7-7 with TRBJ2-5, with D perhaps matching TRBD1 (8 bases). CDR1 SSHAT and CDR2 FNYEAQ come from the germline V gene (reference sequence). CDR3 length: 15 residues. The DNA for the CDR3 is TGTGCTAGCAGTCGCGGACAGGGAGGGGCAGAGACCCAGTACTTC. It codes for CASSRGQGGAETQYF.

There are many counts of this clonotype. The chain links TRBV12-5 to TRBJ1-2, with 7 bases that match TRBD1. The V and J ends lost 4 bases and 7 bases, in that order; junction bases with no gene match: 3. Germline values: CDR1 LGHNT, CDR2 FRNRAP. There are 12 residues in the CDR3. The CDR3 nucleotides read TGTGCTAGTGGTTCAGGGGGTCCTGGCTACACCTTC. Amino acid sequence: CASGSGGPGYTF. Full variable domain (rest looked up from reference TRBV12-5 and TRBJ1-2): DARVTQTPRHKVTEMGQEVTMRCQPILGHNTVFWYRQTMMQGLELLAYFRNRAPLDDSGMPKDRFSAEMPDATLATLKIQPSEPRDSAVYFCASGSGGPGYTFGSGTRLTVV.

In its sample, this clonotype was seen a few times. This sequence joins TRBV6-2 or TRBV6-3 and TRBJ2-5; D is perhaps TRBD2 (6 bases). The CDR3 runs 14 residues. Germline lookup yields CDR1 MNHEY and CDR2 SVGEGT. V was pared by 2 bases and J by 5 bases, with 12 bases between. Here the CDR3 reads CASSYVGGLETQYF. For the CDR3, the DNA is TGTGCCAGCAGTTACGTCGGGGGTTTGGAGACCCAGTACTTC.

Written as DNA, the CDR3 is TGTGCCAGCAGTGAAGAGCAGGATCAGCCCCAGCATTTT. Its translation: CASSEEQDQPQHF. V is TRBV2 and J is TRBJ1-5; D not certain. The CDR3 is made up of 13 amino acids. The V gene's germline CDR1 is SNHLY and CDR2 FYNNEI. The V and J ends lost 1 base and 5 bases respectively, with 6 bases between them.

This clonotype was seen repeatedly, ten times or more. J is TRBJ2-7 and V is TRBV29-1; D could derive from TRBD1 or TRBD2 (5 bases each). With 7 bases removed from V and 7 bases from J, the gap between germline ends came to 17 bases. Germline-derived CDR1 and CDR2 are SQVTM and ANQGSEA. There are 12 residues in the CDR3. In nucleotides, the CDR3 is TGCAGCGCGAGGGACCTTGGGGGAGAGCAGTACTTC. Translated, it gives CSARDLGGEQYF.